This section outlines one T cell receptor beta chain sequence together with its context. Sequencing was performed with immunoSEQ multiplex PCR; in TCRdb, only in-frame clones are kept and a portion is missing. The repertoire holds approximately 68,000 clones, with about nine tenths as singletons. With V trimmed by 6 bases and J by 5 bases, 6 bases remained unmatched. The CDR3 is made up of 13 amino acids. Germline V CDR1 and CDR2: KGHSH, LQKENI. The data were taken from a study of OX40 agonist ivuxolimab in advanced cancers. Study summary: Hepatocellular carcinoma, melanoma, renal cell or head and neck cancer affected the dose-escalation patients. Eligibility rules accepted prior anti-PD-1, anti-PD-L1 or anti-CTLA-4 therapy, and 35% to 45% had some.

This receptor was obtained from an adult with an advanced solid tumor such as melanoma, head and neck, liver or kidney cancer. The chain couples TRBV18 to TRBJ2-7; 8 bases fit TRBD1. The sample in question was CD4+ or CD8+ T cells sorted from blood, obtained in a trial of the OX40 agonist ivuxolimab. CDR3 nucleotides: TGTGCCAGCTCCCCGGGACAGGCAAACGAGCAGTACTTC. Its protein is CASSPGQANEQYF. The full variable domain, its missing parts supplied by reference TRBV18 and TRBJ2-7, is NAGVMQNPRHLVRRRGQEARLRCSPMKGHSHVYWYRQLPEEGLKFMVYLQKENIIDESGMPKERFSAEFPKEGPSILRIQQVVRGDSAAYFCASSPGQANEQYFGPGTRLTVT.